A single T cell receptor (beta chain) is shown here with its context. Its antigen has not been determined. One base away there is no much larger clone; base qualities are not given. CDR1 and CDR2 (MNHNY, SVGAGI) derive from the germline V gene (reference sequence). V is cut by 2 bases and J by 0 bases, and the space between the germline ends is 10 bases. Including cysteine and phenylalanine, the CDR3 has 16 amino acids. Only the CDR3 DNA is retained, 48 bases long and in frame from the first base. Separate from the roughly 650-subject first cohort, the validation cohort of about 130 subjects was the group to which the donors belonged. This entry comes from a study of cytomegalovirus exposure and HLA in healthy donors (dated 2017 in TCRdb). The study in broad terms: The 666 repertoires of the first cohort and the 95 to 150 validation repertoires were produced on the same platform, according to a later analysis. The study aimed to test whether cataloging public T cell receptors could reveal signatures of past pathogen exposure. To predict cytomegalovirus infection status, the study brought together high-throughput TCR immunosequencing, statistical association of individual TCRs with disease status, and machine learning. Besides the first cohort of 666 subjects, a separate validation cohort made up of around 120 different subjects was used.

Library prep was done by the immunoSEQ multiplex PCR assay. Per the authors' processing: To diagnose cytomegalovirus status from the catalog of TCR beta chain sequences, a statistical classification framework was built. Imported from immuneACCESS, the table was reduced by TCRdb to in-frame sequences with V and J called. These copies leave out some clones; in studies compared against another copy, an unresolved V gene accounts for under half, and the cause of the remainder is not known. V and J calls and clone size are those listed in that table; D and trimming were worked out from the DNA. This sample is represented by about 310,000 clones; nearly 90% of them were singletons. Clones ranked in the top ten supply around 0.91% of the sample. Findings and caveats that apply to the study as a whole: The study gave a list of under 200 TCR beta chains associated with cytomegalovirus. Cytomegalovirus status was reported to be diagnosed by the classifier with high specificity and sensitivity in both the original and validation cohorts. All 120 or so repertoires were used to score co-occurrence in the validation cohort in a later analysis, because that analysis had no HLA typing for the cohort. Most TCR sequences were observed very rarely across donors, whereas some public TCRs were present in many individuals. Of the cluster scores, about 94% were above 0 in a later analysis, which found that TCRs clustered in the first cohort also tended to co-occur in the roughly 130 validation repertoires. In vitro tests confirmed that three of the cytomegalovirus-associated TCR beta chains recognize cytomegalovirus antigens. It was suggested by the authors that the approach could potentially be generalized to other disease states and immunological phenotypes.

The origin of this receptor is a man aged 25-40 years in good health and CMV-seronegative. The chain links TRBV6-6 with TRBJ2-2; 5 matching bases give a weak D call of TRBD1. Sequences were obtained from PBMCs. CDR3 reads: CASSYDSASNTGELFF. The bases are TGTGCCAGCAGTTACGACAGCGCTTCGAACACCGGGGAGCTGTTTTTT.